The rows below give T cell receptor beta chains drawn from one sample of a study of T cell responses to AZD1222 COVID-19 vaccine. Generated by immunoSEQ multiplex PCR, the TCRdb table keeps only in-frame clones and is missing some. The profile shows some 180,000 clones, roughly nine tenths of them singletons. This material consisted of peripheral blood, taken 28 days after the second AZD1222 dose. The receptor source for this set is an adult who received the AZD1222 COVID-19 vaccine. Both conserved end residues are part of each CDR3. D genes are given only for firm matches. Size is stated for part of the rows, as once, few or many counts, or as a class when the clone is expanded.

j_call,v_call,clone_size,d_call,cdr3_nt,cdr3_aa
TRBJ2-7,TRBV27,-,TRBD2,TGTGCCAGCAGTGCCATGGTGGGACTAGCTGACGAGCAGTACTTC,CASSAMVGLADEQYF
TRBJ1-1,TRBV5-6,-,-,TGTGCCAGCAGACTTGGGAGTGTGGGAAGAGACACTGAAGCTTTCTTT,CASRLGSVGRDTEAFF
TRBJ2-5,TRBV6-5,-,TRBD1,TGTGCCAGCAGTCGGAACAGGGGTAATTCGGAGACCCAGTACTTC,CASSRNRGNSETQYF
TRBJ2-3,TRBV7-2,-,-,TGTGCCAGCAGCTTAGACTTTGGGACCCCCCGTAGGGATACGCAGTATTTT,CASSLDFGTPRRDTQYF
TRBJ2-3,TRBV6-4,-,-,TGTGCCAGCAGTGACTCGCAGGGAAGCACAGATACGCAGTATTTT,CASSDSQGSTDTQYF
TRBJ2-6,TRBV19,once,-,TGTGCCAGTAGTATAGCAGCGACTGGGGCCAACGTCCTGACTTTC,CASSIAATGANVLTF
TRBJ1-4,TRBV5-1,-,-,TGCGCCAGCAGTTTACAGGGAGGGTATGAAAAACTGTTTTTT,CASSLQGGYEKLFF
TRBJ2-7,TRBV3-1/TRBV3-2,-,-,TGTGCCAGCAGCCAAGAAGTAAGGCCCGAGCAGTACTTC,CASSQEVRPEQYF
TRBJ2-1,TRBV18,-,TRBD1,TGTGCCAGCTCACAACAGGGACAGGGATGGCAGTTCTTC,CASSQQGQGWQFF
TRBJ1-4,TRBV29-1,-,-,TGCAGCGTCACGGGGACGGTTAATGAAAAACTGTTTTTT,CSVTGTVNEKLFF
TRBJ1-5,TRBV30,-,-,TGTGCCTGGAGTGTCTTCCCGGGGCAGCCCCAGCATTTT,CAWSVFPGQPQHF
TRBJ2-7,TRBV7-6,-,-,TGTGCCAGCAGCTTAAAAGAGGGGTCCGAGCAGTACTTC,CASSLKEGSEQYF
TRBJ1-6,TRBV7-2,-,TRBD1,TGTGCCAGCAGCCCACAGGGGCTGGCGTCTCTACCCCTCCACTTT,CASSPQGLASLPLHF
TRBJ2-6,TRBV3-1/TRBV3-2,-,TRBD1,TGTGCCAGCAGCCCTGACAGGGAAACCCTCTCTGGGGCCAACGTCCTGACTTTC,CASSPDRETLSGANVLTF
TRBJ1-2,TRBV28,-,TRBD1,TGTGCCAGCGGACCGGGACAGGGCTTTGGCTACACCTTC,CASGPGQGFGYTF
TRBJ1-2,TRBV7-2,-,-,TGTGCCAGCATCCAATCAAGGACGCTACTAAGTGGCTACACCTTC,CASIQSRTLLSGYTF
TRBJ2-3,TRBV4-2,once,TRBD1,TGTGCCAGCAGCGACAGGGGTACGACAGATACGCAGTATTTT,CASSDRGTTDTQYF
TRBJ2-7,TRBV6-1,-,TRBD2,TGTGCCAGCAGTGAAGCAGGGACTAACTCATACGAGCAGTACTTC,CASSEAGTNSYEQYF
TRBJ2-7,TRBV5-1,-,TRBD2,TGCGCCAGCAGCGGGACTAGCTGGGACTCGAAGCAGTACTTC,CASSGTSWDSKQYF
TRBJ2-5,TRBV18,-,TRBD1,TGTGCCAGCTCACCAGGACAGGGCGGGGAGACCCAGTACTTC,CASSPGQGGETQYF
TRBJ1-5,TRBV18,-,-,TGTGCCAGCTCACCAGGTCCCAGGGCTTATAGCAATCAGCCCCAGCATTTT,CASSPGPRAYSNQPQHF
TRBJ1-2,TRBV2,-,-,TGTGCCAGCAGTGAATTCTGGGGAGGGATGGGCTACACCTTC,CASSEFWGGMGYTF